These 9 T cell receptor beta chains came from one sample sequenced in a study of T cells after yellow fever vaccination. TCRdb analysed the 5' RACE reads with MiXCR anew, one entry per CDR3 protein. The table includes some 110,000 distinct CDR3 sequences, about 7.2% detected once. Sequences were derived from CD4+ T cells sorted from PBMCs, sampled 35 to 50 days after the first yellow fever vaccination. The receptors derive from a man younger than 35 who received the YFV17D yellow fever vaccine.

This clonotype has at least ten counts. The chain joins TRBV7-2 to TRBJ2-3, with no clear D. V lost 4 bases, J lost 4 bases, and 12 bases lay in between. From germline, CDR1 is SGHTA and CDR2 FQGNSA. This CDR3 region has 14 residues. The CDR3 protein is CASSSSVRADTQYF. CDR3 nucleotides: TGTGCCAGCAGCTCCTCAGTTAGGGCAGATACGCAGTATTTT.

The chain joins TRBV6-5 to TRBJ2-3; no clear D gene. The CDR3 is 15 amino acids. Germline V CDR1 and CDR2: MNHEY, SVGAGI. V was clipped by 4 bases and J by 0 bases, with 11 bases between them. This chain's CDR3 is CASSSLAASTDTQYF. CDR3 nucleotides: TGTGCCAGCAGTTCCTTAGCCGCTAGCACAGATACGCAGTATTTT.

At least ten counts were recorded for this clonotype. The V and J genes are TRBV14 and TRBJ2-3; D gene uncertain. The CDR3 has 16 amino acids. Looked up from germline, CDR1 is SGHDN and CDR2 is FVKESK. Trimming stripped 0 bases from V and 4 bases from J, with 14 bases between. This CDR3 is CASSQDLGSTADTQYF. The CDR3 bases are TGTGCCAGCAGCCAAGATCTGGGTAGTACCGCAGATACGCAGTATTTT.

This clonotype was recorded at least ten times. The rearrangement joins TRBV4-2 to TRBJ1-4; D is undetermined. The CDR3 length is 16 residues. V lost 0 bases and J lost 0, with 8 bases in between. CDR1 and CDR2 (germline): LGHNA, YNFKEQ. The chain's CDR3 is CASSQDPATTNEKLFF. CDR3 sequence (DNA): TGTGCCAGCAGCCAAGATCCGGCAACAACTAATGAAAAACTGTTTTTT.

This rearrangement joins TRBV20-1 to TRBJ2-1; D remains ambiguous. V lost 2 bases and J 9 bases, leaving 14 bases between the germline ends. The V gene's germline CDR1 is DFQATT and CDR2 SNEGSKA (reference sequence). The CDR3 length is 13 residues. The CDR3 DNA sequence: TGCAGTGCTAGACAGGTTTCCTTTGGTGAGCAGTTCTTC. This encodes CSARQVSFGEQFF.

The V gene is TRBV20-1, the J gene TRBJ1-4, with 8 nucleotides matching TRBD1. With V trimmed by 6 bases and J by 8 bases, 11 bases remained unmatched. CDR3 length: 14 amino acids. Germline V gene lookup returns CDR1 DFQATT and CDR2 SNEGSKA (reference sequence). The CDR3 loop reads CSAYSPDRGEKLFF. Written as DNA, the CDR3 is TGCAGTGCCTACTCGCCAGACAGGGGAGAAAAACTGTTTTTT.

Regarding this clonotype: The missing conserved phenylalanine or tryptophan at the end of this CDR3 makes a read error likely. The CDR3: CASISTAQETQYL. CDR3 sequence (DNA): TGTGCCAGCATCTCGACTGCCCAAGAGACCCAGTACTTA. The chain is built from TRBV28 and TRBJ2-5, with D hard to call. The V end was cut by 7 bases, the J end by 1 base, with 10 bases between. The CDR3 has 13 residues. Per the germline V gene, CDR1 is MDHEN and CDR2 is SYDVKM.

About this clonotype: Possible read error: a much larger clone is one base away. The chain couples TRBV4-3 to TRBJ2-5; TRBD2 matches at 8 bases. The germline V gene encodes CDR1 LGHNA and CDR2 YSLEER. The CDR3 spans 15 residues. CDR3 residues: CTSSQDRGGGETQYF. The CDR3 region has the DNA TGCACCAGCAGCCAAGACCGGGGGGGAGGCGAGACCCAGTACTTC.

The CDR3 DNA reads as TGTGCCAGCAGCTCCGGGGCCGAAGCTTTCTTT. This codes for CASSSGAEAFF. The V call is TRBV7-3, the J call TRBJ1-1, with a weak D call TRBD1 (5 bases). Germline V gives CDR1 SGHTA, CDR2 FQGTGA. The V and J ends lost 4 bases and 8 bases respectively, with 8 bases between them. CDR3 length equals 11 residues.